This T cell receptor (beta chain) was retrieved from a study of cytomegalovirus exposure and HLA in healthy donors. Study in general: Researchers previously reported finding 90 million to 130 million unique TCR beta sequences from 170 million or so T cells.

Of note for this clone: Its antigen remains unidentified.

The PCR employed 60 Vbeta primers together with 13 Jbeta primers. Repertoires were generated with immunoSEQ multiplex PCR, while TCRdb's copy carries only in-frame clones and drops some. Seen here are approximately 74,000 clones, about 77% observed once, and the top ten hold 7.5% to 10%. Findings and limits, study-wide: Reports indicated that the classifier achieved high specificity and sensitivity in diagnosing cytomegalovirus status.

Germline assignment: CDR1 MNHEY and CDR2 SMNVEV (reference sequence). Trimming left V 5 bases short and J 4 bases short, with 18 bases between. The CDR3 is 15 amino acids. Specimen: PBMCs. The V and J genes are TRBV27 and TRBJ2-7; D may be TRBD2 (6 bases). The origin of this receptor is a man aged 35 to 55 in good health and CMV-seronegative. Written as DNA, the CDR3 is TGTGCCAGCAGTCAGCGGTCGGGAGCATCATACGAGCAGTACTTC. Protein sequence: CASSQRSGASYEQYF.